The 10 T cell receptor beta chains given below trace back to one sample, sequenced in a study of OX40 agonist ivuxolimab in advanced cancers. Libraries were prepared by immunoSEQ multiplex PCR; TCRdb keeps only in-frame clonotypes and omits some of them. The sample lists about 53,000 clones, roughly 90% seen once, with less than 2% in the top ten. The source was CD4+ or CD8+ T cells sorted from blood, collected in a trial of the OX40 agonist ivuxolimab. The receptors stem from an adult with an advanced solid tumor such as melanoma, head and neck, liver or kidney cancer.

The V gene is TRBV2, the J gene TRBJ1-2; D possibly corresponds to TRBD1 (6 bases). V was clipped by 5 bases and J by 3 bases, with 13 bases between them. The CDR3 spans 14 residues. Germline V gene data show CDR1 as SNHLY and CDR2 as FYNNEI. The CDR3, as DNA: TGTGCCAGCAGTCCCGGACAGCCGTACTATGGCTACACCTTC. Its protein product is CASSPGQPYYGYTF.

This chain links TRBV19 with TRBJ2-6; no definite D call. Germline V CDR1 and CDR2: LNHDA, SQIVND (reference sequence). Trimming took 2 bases from V and 0 from J, leaving 14 bases between them. This CDR3 contains 18 residues. CDR3: CASSIRDVGFSGANVLTF. In DNA form, the CDR3 reads TGTGCCAGTAGTATAAGGGATGTGGGGTTCTCTGGGGCCAACGTCCTGACTTTC. The full variable domain, completed using reference TRBV19 and TRBJ2-6, is DGGITQSPKYLFRKEGQNVTLSCEQNLNHDAMYWYRQDPGQGLRLIYYSQIVNDFQKGDIAEGYSVSREKKESFPLTVTSAQKNPTAFYLCASSIRDVGFSGANVLTFGAGSRLTVL.

The CDR3 sequence is CASSRLAGNYEQYF. The CDR3 DNA sequence: TGTGCCAGCAGCCGACTAGCGGGGAACTACGAGCAGTACTTC. The V gene is TRBV6-1, the J gene TRBJ2-7, with 11 bases matching TRBD2. V trimming: 6 bases; J trimming: 3 bases; junction bases outside the gene matches: 4. The length of the CDR3 is 14 residues. Germline CDR1 reads MNHNS; CDR2 reads SASEGT.

The chain carries TRBV5-1 and TRBJ1-1, with TRBD1 matching over 7 bases. This CDR3 region has 17 residues. CDR1 SGHRS and CDR2 YFSETQ come from the germline V gene. V lost 4 bases and J lost 0; bases outside the gene matches: 12. The CDR3 loop reads CASSPGTATRMNTEAFF. The CDR3 region has the DNA TGCGCCAGCAGCCCCGGGACAGCCACTCGCATGAACACTGAAGCTTTCTTT. Full variable domain (outside the CDR3, taken from reference TRBV5-1 and TRBJ1-1): KAGVTQTPRYLIKTRGQQVTLSCSPISGHRSVSWYQQTPGQGLQFLFEYFSETQRNKGNFPGRFSGRQFSNSRSEMNVSTLELGDSALYLCASSPGTATRMNTEAFFGQGTRLTVV.

This sequence joins TRBV5-1 and TRBJ1-1, with TRBD1 matching over 9 bases. Losses at the gene ends were 4 bases for V and 4 bases for J; bases not matched to a gene: 5. The CDR3 has 14 residues. Germline V gene data show CDR1 as SGHRS and CDR2 as YFSETQ. The CDR3 loop is CASSQPDRGTEAFF. The CDR3 region has the DNA TGCGCCAGCAGCCAACCGGACAGGGGCACTGAAGCTTTCTTT.

The CDR3 coding sequence is TGCGCCAGCGCCACGGATGCTGGAAACACCATATATTTT. This sequence encodes CASATDAGNTIYF. V usage is TRBV5-1 and J usage is TRBJ1-3, with D unclear. V dropped 7 bases and J dropped 2 bases, with 10 bases sitting between them. The CDR3 has 13 amino acids. Germline V lookup: CDR1 SGHRS, CDR2 YFSETQ.

The rearrangement links TRBV11-2 to TRBJ1-6; possibly TRBD1 for D (5 bases). CDR3 length equals 14 residues. Germline V gene sequence: CDR1 SGHAT, CDR2 FQNNGV. V was shortened by 6 bases and J by 8 bases, with 14 bases between the two germline ends. This CDR3 reads CASRKGQTDSPLHF. The CDR3 bases are TGTGCCAGCAGAAAGGGGCAGACAGATTCACCCCTCCACTTT.

The rearrangement joins TRBV30 to TRBJ1-2; 9 nucleotides agree with TRBD1. J gave up 8 bases and V 4 bases, and 5 bases lay outside the gene matches. There are 12 residues in the CDR3. Germline CDR1 reads GTSNPN; CDR2 reads SVGIG (reference sequence). The CDR3 spells CAWKGQGRGYTF. In nucleotides, the CDR3 is TGTGCCTGGAAGGGACAGGGACGCGGCTACACCTTC.

This rearrangement joins TRBV9 to TRBJ2-1; tentatively, D is TRBD2 (6 bases). The ends were cut back, 4 bases at V and 6 bases at J, with 20 bases in the middle. This CDR3 region has 16 residues. Looked up from germline, CDR1 is SGDLS and CDR2 is YYNGEE. The CDR3 loop reads CASSPRLGVSSNEQFF. The CDR3 nucleotides are TGTGCCAGCAGCCCCCGACTAGGTGTATCTTCCAATGAGCAGTTCTTC.

The rearrangement links TRBV28 to TRBJ1-2; 8 bases align to TRBD1. Germline V gene sequence: CDR1 MDHEN, CDR2 SYDVKM. The CDR3 extends over 13 amino acids. With 6 bases clipped from V and 7 bases from J, the junction kept 7 bases outside the gene matches. The CDR3 spells CASRVDRGAGYTF. CDR3 DNA sequence: TGTGCCAGCAGGGTCGACAGGGGCGCTGGCTACACCTTC.